This is a list of T cell receptor beta chains from one sample in a study of cytomegalovirus exposure and HLA in healthy donors. Produced via immunoSEQ multiplex PCR; TCRdb's table is partial and in-frame only. This table has about 200,000 clones, 80% appearing once. The sample was PBMCs. The receptors originated from a woman aged 40 to 50 in good health and CMV-seronegative. Both conserved end residues are part of each CDR3. D genes are given only for firm matches. Expanded clones get a size class; other rows say once, few or many, or leave the size out.

D gene: NA; V gene: TRBV6-1; J gene: TRBJ2-5; clone size: once; CDR3 DNA: TGTGCCAGCAGCCCCGGGGGCGGGAGCCAAGAGACCCAGTACTTC; CDR3 protein: CASSPGGGSQETQYF
D gene: TRBD1; V gene: TRBV6-5; J gene: TRBJ2-7; clone size: NA; CDR3 DNA: TGTGCCAGCGAACAAACCGGGACAGGGGACTACGAGCAGTACTTC; CDR3 protein: CASEQTGTGDYEQYF
D gene: TRBD1; V gene: TRBV11-2; J gene: TRBJ2-1; clone size: NA; CDR3 DNA: TGTGCCAGCAGCTTACTACAGGGGGCGCATGAGCAGTTCTTC; CDR3 protein: CASSLLQGAHEQFF
D gene: NA; V gene: TRBV5-1; J gene: TRBJ2-7; clone size: NA; CDR3 DNA: TGCGCCAGCAGCTTGGGGACAGATCTCTACGAGCAGTACTTC; CDR3 protein: CASSLGTDLYEQYF
D gene: TRBD2; V gene: TRBV7-3; J gene: TRBJ2-3; clone size: NA; CDR3 DNA: TGTGCCAGCAGCAAACTAGCGTCAACAGATACGCAGTATTTT; CDR3 protein: CASSKLASTDTQYF
D gene: NA; V gene: TRBV19; J gene: TRBJ2-1; clone size: NA; CDR3 DNA: TGTGCCAGTAAACGATCGGGTAGCGAGCAGTTCTTC; CDR3 protein: CASKRSGSEQFF
D gene: TRBD2; V gene: TRBV25-1; J gene: TRBJ2-1; clone size: NA; CDR3 DNA: TGTGCCAGCAGTGAAGGGACTAGCGGTCACACCTACAATGAGCAGTTCTTC; CDR3 protein: CASSEGTSGHTYNEQFF
D gene: TRBD2; V gene: TRBV5-1; J gene: TRBJ2-1; clone size: NA; CDR3 DNA: TGCGCCAGCAGCTTGAGGTCTAGCGGGACCAGCTCCTACAATGAGCAGTTCTTC; CDR3 protein: CASSLRSSGTSSYNEQFF
D gene: TRBD1; V gene: TRBV6-1; J gene: TRBJ2-5; clone size: NA; CDR3 DNA: TGTGCCAGCAGTGTCAGACAGGGCGACCAGTACTTC; CDR3 protein: CASSVRQGDQYF
D gene: NA; V gene: TRBV7-3; J gene: TRBJ1-1; clone size: NA; CDR3 DNA: TGTGCCAGCAGCTTAACCCAGAACACTGAAGCTTTCTTT; CDR3 protein: CASSLTQNTEAFF
D gene: NA; V gene: TRBV21-1; J gene: TRBJ1-3; clone size: NA; CDR3 DNA: TGTGCCACTGACAGGGGTCGAGGCTCTGGAAACACCATATATTTT; CDR3 protein: CATDRGRGSGNTIYF
D gene: NA; V gene: TRBV19; J gene: TRBJ1-1; clone size: few; CDR3 DNA: TGTGCCAGTAGAGCGGGTCGGTTTCGGTGGGCCACTGAAGCTTTCTTT; CDR3 protein: CASRAGRFRWATEAFF
D gene: NA; V gene: TRBV7-9; J gene: TRBJ2-5; clone size: once; CDR3 DNA: TGTGCCAGCAGCTTAGACGGGGGGCGGCAAGAGACCCAGTACTTC; CDR3 protein: CASSLDGGRQETQYF
D gene: TRBD2; V gene: TRBV9; J gene: TRBJ2-5; clone size: NA; CDR3 DNA: TGTGCCAGCAGCGTTGGCGGGAGGGGTGTGGAGACCCAGTACTTC; CDR3 protein: CASSVGGRGVETQYF
D gene: NA; V gene: TRBV9; J gene: TRBJ2-7; clone size: NA; CDR3 DNA: TGTGCCAGCAGCGCTCCCCCAGGGGACAATCCCCCCTACGAGCAGTACTTC; CDR3 protein: CASSAPPGDNPPYEQYF
D gene: TRBD1; V gene: TRBV19; J gene: TRBJ1-3; clone size: NA; CDR3 DNA: TGTGCCAGTAGTACACAGGGGATCTCTGGAAACACCATATATTTT; CDR3 protein: CASSTQGISGNTIYF
D gene: TRBD1; V gene: TRBV9; J gene: TRBJ2-3; clone size: NA; CDR3 DNA: TGTGCCAGCAGCGTACAGGGGGCGGGAGATACGCAGTATTTT; CDR3 protein: CASSVQGAGDTQYF
D gene: NA; V gene: TRBV29-1; J gene: TRBJ2-3; clone size: NA; CDR3 DNA: TGCAGCGTTGACTCCATAACCAGGGGCACAGATACGCAGTATTTT; CDR3 protein: CSVDSITRGTDTQYF
D gene: NA; V gene: TRBV27; J gene: TRBJ2-2; clone size: NA; CDR3 DNA: TGTGCCAGCAGTTTCTTTAACGGGGAGCTGTTTTTT; CDR3 protein: CASSFFNGELFF
D gene: TRBD1; V gene: TRBV7-2; J gene: TRBJ1-1; clone size: NA; CDR3 DNA: TGTGCCAGCAGCACCATGACAGGGACTGAAGCTTTCTTT; CDR3 protein: CASSTMTGTEAFF